Only a few counts were recorded for the clone carrying this TCR beta chain. Original methodology: Estimated nucleated cell counts came from reference gene primer amplification. Profiled with immunoSEQ multiplex PCR; TCRdb holds only in-frame clones, not every one. Clonal size and the V and J genes are those of that table, whereas D and trimming came from the DNA. The sample contains 140,000 or so clones, about 90% of which appear only once. This sample was taken from a study of blood T cell repertoires in COVID-19. Study background: Researchers got acute and convalescent COVID-19 samples from the United States, Italy and Spain. Nucleic acid was either cDNA or gDNA, and it came from T cells, B-cell-depleted T cells, or PBMCs.

The V end lost 1 base, the J end lost 7 bases, and 9 bases lay between the germline ends. This CDR3 spans 14 amino acids. Germline CDR1 reads SGHKS; CDR2 reads YYEKEE (reference sequence). This sequence originates from a man in his fifties or sixties who had recovered from COVID-19. The material sequenced was peripheral blood. This chain uses TRBV5-5 with TRBJ1-6; D possibly corresponds to TRBD1 (6 bases). Here the CDR3 reads CASSLSQGNSPLHF. The CDR3 nucleotides are TGTGCCAGCAGCTTGTCACAGGGAAATTCACCCCTCCACTTT.